This paragraph covers one TCR beta chain sequence. Its antigen is not known. The method was immunoSEQ multiplex PCR; TCRdb's version includes in-frame clones alone and lacks a portion of them. The sample yields 98,000 or so clones, approximately 95% seen once. This sample is drawn from a study of cytomegalovirus exposure and HLA in healthy donors. Study overall: The approximately 120 validation repertoires used the same platform as the roughly 670 first-cohort repertoires, a later analysis reported.

Germline CDR1 KGHSH, CDR2 LQKENI. This CDR3 spans 15 amino acids. V shed 0 bases and J shed 2 bases, with 10 bases lying between them. The donors belonged to the roughly 130-subject validation cohort, separate from the approximately 700-subject first cohort. Study-level findings and limits: One later analysis, an examination of the approximately 120 validation repertoires, found that first-cohort TCR clusters tended to co-occur in them. Reportedly, diagnosis of cytomegalovirus status by the classifier showed high specificity and sensitivity.

Sequenced sample: PBMCs. The chain is built from TRBV18 and TRBJ2-5; D uncertain. The sequence was collected from a woman aged 18-35 years in good health and CMV-seronegative. The CDR3 DNA sequence: TGTGCCAGCTCACCACCTAATACAAATCAAGAGACCCAGTACTTC. It yields the protein CASSPPNTNQETQYF.